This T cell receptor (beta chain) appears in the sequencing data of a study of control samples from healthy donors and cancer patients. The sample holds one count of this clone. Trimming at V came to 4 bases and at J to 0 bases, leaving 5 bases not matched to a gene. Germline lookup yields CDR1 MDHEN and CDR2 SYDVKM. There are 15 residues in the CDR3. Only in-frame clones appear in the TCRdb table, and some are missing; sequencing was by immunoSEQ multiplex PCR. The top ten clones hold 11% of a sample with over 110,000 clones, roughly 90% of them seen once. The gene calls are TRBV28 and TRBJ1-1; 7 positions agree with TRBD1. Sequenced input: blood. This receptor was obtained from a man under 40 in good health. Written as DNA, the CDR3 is TGTGCCAGCAGTTCCGCCGACAGGGTGAACACTGAAGCTTTCTTT. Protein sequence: CASSSADRVNTEAFF.